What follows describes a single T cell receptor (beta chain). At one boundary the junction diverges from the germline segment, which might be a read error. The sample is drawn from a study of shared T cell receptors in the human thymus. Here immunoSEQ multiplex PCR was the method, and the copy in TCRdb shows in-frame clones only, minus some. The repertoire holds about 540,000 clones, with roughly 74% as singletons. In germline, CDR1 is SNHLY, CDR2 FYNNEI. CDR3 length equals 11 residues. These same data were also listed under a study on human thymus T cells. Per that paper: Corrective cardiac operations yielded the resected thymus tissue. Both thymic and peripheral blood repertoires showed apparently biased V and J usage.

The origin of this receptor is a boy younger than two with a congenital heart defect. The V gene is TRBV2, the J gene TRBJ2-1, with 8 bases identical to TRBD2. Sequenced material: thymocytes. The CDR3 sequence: CGRASENEQFF. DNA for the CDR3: TGCGGGAGGGCTTCGGAAAATGAGCAGTTCTTC.